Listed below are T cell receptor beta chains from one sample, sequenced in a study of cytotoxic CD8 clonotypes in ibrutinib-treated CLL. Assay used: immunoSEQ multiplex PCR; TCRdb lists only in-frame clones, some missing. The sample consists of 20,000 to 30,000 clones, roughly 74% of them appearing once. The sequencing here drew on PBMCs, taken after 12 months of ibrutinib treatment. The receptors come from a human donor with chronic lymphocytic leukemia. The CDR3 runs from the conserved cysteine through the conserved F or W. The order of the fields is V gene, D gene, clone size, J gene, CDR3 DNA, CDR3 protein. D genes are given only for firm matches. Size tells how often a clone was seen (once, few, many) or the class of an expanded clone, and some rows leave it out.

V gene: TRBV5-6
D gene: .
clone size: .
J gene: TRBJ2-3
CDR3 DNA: TGTGCCAGCAGCTTCGTGGGAAGGGTCACAGATACGCAGTATTTT
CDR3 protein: CASSFVGRVTDTQYF

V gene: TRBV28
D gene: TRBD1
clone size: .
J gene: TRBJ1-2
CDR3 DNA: TGTGCCAGCAGTCCCGAAACAGGGGGAAGGAATTATGGCTACACCTTC
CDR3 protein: CASSPETGGRNYGYTF

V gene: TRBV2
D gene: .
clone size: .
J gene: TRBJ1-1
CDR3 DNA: TGTGCCAGCAGTGTTAGTACTGCGGATGCCACTGAAGCTTTCTTT
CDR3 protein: CASSVSTADATEAFF

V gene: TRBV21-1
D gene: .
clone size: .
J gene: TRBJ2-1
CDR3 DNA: TGTGCCAGCAGCAAGAGGTGGACAGCTCCGCCTCCCGAGCAGTTCTTC
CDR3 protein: CASSKRWTAPPPEQFF

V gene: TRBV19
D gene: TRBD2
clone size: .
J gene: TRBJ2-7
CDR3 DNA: TGTGCCAGCGCCGGTCCGGGACTAGCGGGGGGGCCTTCCTACGAGCAGTACTTC
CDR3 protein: CASAGPGLAGGPSYEQYF

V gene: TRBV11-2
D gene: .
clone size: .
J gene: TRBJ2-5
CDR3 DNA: TGTGCCAGCAGTTCTGTGCGGGGACCCAGAGGGGAGACCCAGTACTTC
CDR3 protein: CASSSVRGPRGETQYF

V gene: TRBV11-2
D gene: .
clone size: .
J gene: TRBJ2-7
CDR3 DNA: TGTGCCAGCAGCGATTGGAGGGTTAGAGGCGAGCAGTACTTC
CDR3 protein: CASSDWRVRGEQYF

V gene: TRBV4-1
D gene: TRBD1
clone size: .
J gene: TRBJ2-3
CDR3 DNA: TGCGCCAGCAGCCAAGAGGCTGCGGGACAGGTCACAGATACGCAGTATTTT
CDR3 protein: CASSQEAAGQVTDTQYF

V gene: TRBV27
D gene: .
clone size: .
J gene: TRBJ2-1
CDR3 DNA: TGTGCCAGCAGTTTATCGGGCAGCTCCTACAATGAGCAGTTCTTC
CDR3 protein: CASSLSGSSYNEQFF

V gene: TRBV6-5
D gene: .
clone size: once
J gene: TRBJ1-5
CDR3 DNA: TGTGCCAGCAGCCCCGCCGGGAAGGAGCAAGCCCAGCATTTT
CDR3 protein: CASSPAGKEQAQHF

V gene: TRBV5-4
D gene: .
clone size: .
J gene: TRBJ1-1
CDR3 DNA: TGTGCCAGCAGCTTGGTAGGGGAAGGCACTGAAGCTTTCTTT
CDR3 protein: CASSLVGEGTEAFF

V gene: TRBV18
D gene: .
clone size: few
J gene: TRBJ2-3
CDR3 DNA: TGTGCCAGCTCAACCAGGCCCTCCGCAGATACGCAGTATTTT
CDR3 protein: CASSTRPSADTQYF

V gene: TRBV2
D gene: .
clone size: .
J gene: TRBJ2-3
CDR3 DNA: TGTGCCAGCATGGAGCGCGGGCGGACGCAGTATTTT
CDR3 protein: CASMERGRTQYF

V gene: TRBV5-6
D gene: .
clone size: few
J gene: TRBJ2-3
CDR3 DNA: TGTGCCAGCACCCGGACGAAGAGACCTGGCACAGATACGCAGTATTTT
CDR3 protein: CASTRTKRPGTDTQYF

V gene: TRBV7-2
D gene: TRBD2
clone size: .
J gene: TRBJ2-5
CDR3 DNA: TGTGCCAGCAGTCCAGCGGGGGTGGAGACCCAGTACTTC
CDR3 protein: CASSPAGVETQYF

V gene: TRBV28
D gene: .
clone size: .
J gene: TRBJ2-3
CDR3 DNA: TGTGCCAGCAGTTGGCAGGGCCGCACAGATACGCAGTATTTT
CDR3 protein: CASSWQGRTDTQYF

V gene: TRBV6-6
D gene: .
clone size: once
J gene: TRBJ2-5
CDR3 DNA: TGTGCCAGCAGTTGGTCGGATGGGGAGACCCAGTACTTC
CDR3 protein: CASSWSDGETQYF

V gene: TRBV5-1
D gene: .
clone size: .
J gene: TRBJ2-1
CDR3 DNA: TGCGCCAGCAGCTTGGGGTCAGGTGAGCAGTTCTTC
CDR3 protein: CASSLGSGEQFF

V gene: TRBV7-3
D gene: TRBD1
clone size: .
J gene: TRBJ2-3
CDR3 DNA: TGTGCCAGCAGCATGACAGGGCGCAGCACAGATACGCAGTATTTT
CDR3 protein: CASSMTGRSTDTQYF

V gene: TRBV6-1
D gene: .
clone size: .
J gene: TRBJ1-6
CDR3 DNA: TGTGCCAGCACCCCGGGTCTCTCCTATAATTCACCCCTCCACTTT
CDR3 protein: CASTPGLSYNSPLHF

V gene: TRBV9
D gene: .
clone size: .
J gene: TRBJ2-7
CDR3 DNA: TGTGCCAGCAGCGGAGTCCCGTCCGGCGAGCAGTACTTC
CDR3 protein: CASSGVPSGEQYF

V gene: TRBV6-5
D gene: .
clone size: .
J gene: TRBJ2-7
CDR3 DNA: TGTGCCAGCGGCACAGGGCCCGGCCTGAACGAGCAGTACTTC
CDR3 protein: CASGTGPGLNEQYF

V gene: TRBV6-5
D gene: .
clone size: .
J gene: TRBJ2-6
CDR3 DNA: TGTGCCAGCAGTTATGTGGGGACTGGGGCCAACGTCCTGACTTTC
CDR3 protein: CASSYVGTGANVLTF

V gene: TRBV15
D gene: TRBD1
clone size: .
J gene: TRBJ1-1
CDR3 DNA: TGTGCCACCAGCAGAGGGGGACAGGGTAAGGCTGAAGCTTTCTTT
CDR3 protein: CATSRGGQGKAEAFF

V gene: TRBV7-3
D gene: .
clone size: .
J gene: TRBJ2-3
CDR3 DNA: TGTGCCAGCAGCGGCCTGTGGGGAGATACGCAGTATTTT
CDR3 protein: CASSGLWGDTQYF

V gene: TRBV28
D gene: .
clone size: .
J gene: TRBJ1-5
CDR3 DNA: TGTGCCAGCAGTTCTTTAAGGTTTGGCAATCAGCCCCAGCATTTT
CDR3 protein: CASSSLRFGNQPQHF

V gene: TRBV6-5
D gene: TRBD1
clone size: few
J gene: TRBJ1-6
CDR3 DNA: TGTGCCAGCAGTTGGCAGGGGGCCAATTCACCCCTCCACTTT
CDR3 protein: CASSWQGANSPLHF

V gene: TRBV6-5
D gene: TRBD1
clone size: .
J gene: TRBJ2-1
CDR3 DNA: TGTGCCAGCAGTTACGGACAGGGGGTCAATGAGCAGTTCTTC
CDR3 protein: CASSYGQGVNEQFF

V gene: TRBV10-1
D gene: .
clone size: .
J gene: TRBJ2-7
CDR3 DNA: TGCGCCACCTTGAGCGGTCCAAGAGGGTACTTC
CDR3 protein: CATLSGPRGYF

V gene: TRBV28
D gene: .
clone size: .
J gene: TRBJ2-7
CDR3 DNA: TGTGCCAGCAGTACCACTAGTTACGGGGAGCAGTACTTC
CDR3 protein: CASSTTSYGEQYF

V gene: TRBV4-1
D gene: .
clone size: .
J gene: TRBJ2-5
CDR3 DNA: TGCGCCAGCAGCCAAGACAGGATCCAAGAGACCCAGTACTTC
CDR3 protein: CASSQDRIQETQYF

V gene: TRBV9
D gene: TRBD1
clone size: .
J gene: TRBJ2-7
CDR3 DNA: TGTGCCAGCAGCGTAGGGACAGGGGTATACGAGCAGTACTTC
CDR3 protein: CASSVGTGVYEQYF

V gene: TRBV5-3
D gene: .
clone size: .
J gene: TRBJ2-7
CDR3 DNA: TGTGCCAGATACCCCCCTCTAGACGAGCAGTACTTC
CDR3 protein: CARYPPLDEQYF

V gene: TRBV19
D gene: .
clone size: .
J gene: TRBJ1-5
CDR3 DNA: TGTGCCAGTAGTATAAGCCGGGATCAGCCCCAGCATTTT
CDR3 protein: CASSISRDQPQHF

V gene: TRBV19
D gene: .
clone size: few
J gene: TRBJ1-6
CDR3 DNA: TGTGCCAGTCGGGGGTACGGAAAGTCACCCCTCCACTTT
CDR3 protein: CASRGYGKSPLHF

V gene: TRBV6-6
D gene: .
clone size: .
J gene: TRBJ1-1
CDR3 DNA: TGTGCCAGCAGTTCGGATCCGAACACTGAAGCTTTCTTT
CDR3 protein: CASSSDPNTEAFF

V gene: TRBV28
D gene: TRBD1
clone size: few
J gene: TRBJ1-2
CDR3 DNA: TGTGCCAGCAGTCCCAGGACAGGGAACTATGGCTACACCTTC
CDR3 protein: CASSPRTGNYGYTF

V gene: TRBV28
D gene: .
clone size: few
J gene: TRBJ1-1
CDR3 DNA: TGTGCCAGCAGTTTATCGAACCAGAACACTGAAGCTTTCTTT
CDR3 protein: CASSLSNQNTEAFF

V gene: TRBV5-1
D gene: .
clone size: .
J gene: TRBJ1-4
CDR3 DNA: TGCGCCAGCAGCTTGCTTGGCAGGGGTTATGAAAAACTGTTTTTT
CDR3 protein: CASSLLGRGYEKLFF

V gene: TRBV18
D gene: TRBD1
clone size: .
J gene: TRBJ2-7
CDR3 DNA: TGTGCCAGCTCACTTCGGACAGGGTACGAGCAGTACTTC
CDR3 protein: CASSLRTGYEQYF

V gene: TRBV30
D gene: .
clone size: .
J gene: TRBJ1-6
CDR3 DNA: TGTGCCTGGAGCGGACATAATGATAATTCACCCCTCCACTTT
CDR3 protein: CAWSGHNDNSPLHF

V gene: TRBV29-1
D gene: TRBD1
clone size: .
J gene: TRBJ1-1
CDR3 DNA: TGCAGCGCCTCAACGGGACAGGGGGAGACTGAAGCTTTCTTT
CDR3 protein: CSASTGQGETEAFF

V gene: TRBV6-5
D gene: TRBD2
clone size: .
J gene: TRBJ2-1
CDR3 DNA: TGTGCCAGCAGTTACGGGACTAGCGGTTGGAATGAGCAGTTCTTC
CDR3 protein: CASSYGTSGWNEQFF

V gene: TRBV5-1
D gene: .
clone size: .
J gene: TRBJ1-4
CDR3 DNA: TGCGCCAGCAGCTTGGATGGTTGGAGTGAAAAACTGTTTTTT
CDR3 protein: CASSLDGWSEKLFF

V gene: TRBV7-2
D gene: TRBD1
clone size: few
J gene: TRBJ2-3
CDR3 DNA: TGTGCCAGCAGCCCCAGACAGGGCGCGGTAGATACGCAGTATTTT
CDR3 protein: CASSPRQGAVDTQYF

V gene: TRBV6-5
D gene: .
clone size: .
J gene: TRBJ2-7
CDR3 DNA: TGTGCCAGTGGCGGGGGCGGGTACGAGCAGTACTTC
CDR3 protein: CASGGGGYEQYF

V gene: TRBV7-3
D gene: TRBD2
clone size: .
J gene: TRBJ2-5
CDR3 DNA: TGTGCCAGCAGCTTATTGGGAGGGGCGGCAGAGACCCAGTACTTC
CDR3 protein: CASSLLGGAAETQYF

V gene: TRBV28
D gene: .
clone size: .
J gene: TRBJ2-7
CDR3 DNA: TGTGCCAGCAGTTTATTCGGAGGTAGCTCCTACGAGCAGTACTTC
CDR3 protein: CASSLFGGSSYEQYF

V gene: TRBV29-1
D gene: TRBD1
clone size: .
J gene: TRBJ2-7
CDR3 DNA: TGCAGCGTATCCGGGACAGGGGGGATCCACGAGCAGTACTTC
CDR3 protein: CSVSGTGGIHEQYF